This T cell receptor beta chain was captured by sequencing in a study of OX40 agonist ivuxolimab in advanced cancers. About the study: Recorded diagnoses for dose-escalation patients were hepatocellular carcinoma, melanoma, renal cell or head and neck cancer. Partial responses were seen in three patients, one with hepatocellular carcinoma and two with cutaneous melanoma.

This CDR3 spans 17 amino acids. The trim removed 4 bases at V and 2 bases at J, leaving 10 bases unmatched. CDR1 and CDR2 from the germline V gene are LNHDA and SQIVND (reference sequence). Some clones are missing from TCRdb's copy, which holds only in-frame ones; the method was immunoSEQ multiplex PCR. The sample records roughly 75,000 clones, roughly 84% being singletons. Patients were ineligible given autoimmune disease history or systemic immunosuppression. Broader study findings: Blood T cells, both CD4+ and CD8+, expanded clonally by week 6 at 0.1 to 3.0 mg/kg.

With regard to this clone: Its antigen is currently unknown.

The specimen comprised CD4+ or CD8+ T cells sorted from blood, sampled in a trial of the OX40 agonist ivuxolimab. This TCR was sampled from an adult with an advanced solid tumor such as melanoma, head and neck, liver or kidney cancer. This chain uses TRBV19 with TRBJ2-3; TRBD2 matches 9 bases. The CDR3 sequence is CASSNAGGSRFTDTQYF. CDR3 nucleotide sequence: TGTGCCAGTAGTAACGCGGGGGGGTCCCGTTTCACAGATACGCAGTATTTT.